These 8 T cell receptor beta chains were sequenced from one sample in a study of T cells in Graves' hyperthyroidism and ophthalmopathy. There were TCR beta CDR3 regions amplified from RNA transcripts. A set of HTBI primers served as the primers for a first-round RT-PCR of the TCR CDR3. Using its own MiXCR run on the multiplex PCR reads, TCRdb lists one record per CDR3 protein. The table records around 440,000 distinct CDR3 sequences, less than 20% of them present only once. Sequencing was carried out using blood. The source of these receptors is a woman between 18 and 30 years old with Graves' hyperthyroidism.

This clonotype was seen repeatedly, ten times or more. V and J are TRBV18 and TRBJ1-2; no clear D. CDR1 is KGHSH, CDR2 LQKENI, per germline. Trimming took 3 bases from V and 6 from J, leaving 17 bases between them. This CDR3 region has 15 residues. CDR3 sequence (DNA): TGTGCCAGCTCACCGATCTTTGAACCGCCTAATGGCTACACCTTC. Amino acid sequence: CASSPIFEPPNGYTF. Variable domain in full (rest from reference TRBV18 and TRBJ1-2): NAGVMQNPRHLVRRRGQEARLRCSPMKGHSHVYWYRQLPEEGLKFMVYLQKENIIDESGMPKERFSAEFPKEGPSILRIQQVVRGDSAAYFCASSPIFEPPNGYTFGSGTRLTVV.

This clonotype appeared many times. The chain couples TRBV20-1 to TRBJ2-7, with no clear D. The CDR3 length is 11 residues. V was clipped by 6 bases and J by 3 bases, with 9 bases between them. Germline lookup yields CDR1 DFQATT and CDR2 SNEGSKA (reference sequence). The CDR3 reads CSAADYYEQYF. The CDR3 DNA follows: TGCAGTGCCGCCGATTACTACGAGCAGTACTTC.

The chain has TRBV6-2 or TRBV6-3 and TRBJ1-2; D unresolved. The V end was cut by 6 bases, the J end by 8 bases, with 16 bases between. CDR1 MNHEY and CDR2 SVGEGT come from the germline V gene. This CDR3 contains 13 residues. CDR3 nucleotides: TGTGCCAGCAGAAGGACGGTTCTCTACGGCTACACCTTC. Its protein is CASRRTVLYGYTF.

This clonotype was detected ten times or more. CDR3 coding DNA: TGCAGTGTGCTTCGGGACTCCTACGAGCAGTACTTC. This gives the protein CSVLRDSYEQYF. J is TRBJ2-7 and V is TRBV20-1, with D possibly TRBD2 on 5 matching bases. Trimming removed 7 bases at V and 0 bases at J, with 10 bases between. CDR1 and CDR2 from the germline V gene are DFQATT and SNEGSKA (reference sequence). The CDR3 covers 12 residues.

This clonotype was recorded at least ten times. The rearrangement links TRBV2 to TRBJ2-7; possibly TRBD2 for D (8 bases). The germline V and J ends were trimmed by 7 bases and 3 bases, with 13 bases remaining between them. The CDR3 extends over 13 amino acids. Germline CDR1 and CDR2: SNHLY and FYNNEI. DNA of the CDR3: TGTGCCAGCATAGCGGGACAGTACTACGAGCAGTACTTC. Protein: CASIAGQYYEQYF.

The rearrangement joins TRBV6-4 to TRBJ2-1; TRBD2 might be the D (6 bases). The germline V and J ends were trimmed by 0 bases and 0 bases, with 15 bases remaining between them. This CDR3 has 18 residues. Germline lookup yields CDR1 MRHNA and CDR2 SNTAGT. The CDR3 DNA is TGTGCCAGCAGTGACTCGATGGCCGCGGGACGCTCCTACAATGAGCAGTTCTTC. The encoded protein is CASSDSMAAGRSYNEQFF.

This clonotype was recorded at least ten times. V and J are TRBV12-3 or TRBV12-4 and TRBJ2-3; TRBD1 aligns across 10 bases. J was trimmed by 3 bases and V by 7 bases; bases with no gene match: 7. The length of the CDR3 is 15 residues. CDR3 nucleotide sequence: TGTGCCAGCAACCGGGGACAGGGGTATACAGATACGCAGTATTTT. Its translation: CASNRGQGYTDTQYF.

This clonotype was seen a few times. This chain links TRBV4-1 with TRBJ1-4, with D uncertain. Trimming shortened V by 4 bases and J by 8 bases, and 11 bases separated the two germline ends. Germline values: CDR1 MGHRA, CDR2 YSYEKL. CDR3 size: 13 residues. The chain's CDR3 is CASSPFPREKLFF. In DNA form, the CDR3 reads TGCGCCAGCAGCCCTTTTCCCCGAGAAAAACTGTTTTTT.